This T cell receptor (beta chain) was captured by sequencing in a study of tumor-infiltrating lymphocytes in primary liver carcinoma. Study-wide background: Per sample, productive TCRbeta reads numbered roughly 3.65 to 7.13 million, similar across tissue types. Findings of the study overall: Among the pair types, tumor region pairs showed more overlap than tumor-adjacent and tumor-blood pairs.

TCR beta cDNA was reverse-transcribed from approximately 0.45 ug of total RNA. The reaction used a constant-region primer and ProtoScript II reverse transcriptase. Slightly modified ARM-PCR served as the procedure for the TCR beta libraries. These libraries came from three rounds of nested multiplex PCR. The opening two PCR rounds, ten to eleven cycles each, paired TRBV1-TRBV30 forward primers with a C-beta reverse primer. Via MiXCR, TCRdb re-called the multiplex PCR reads, giving one row per CDR3 protein. This sample has 20,000 to 25,000 distinct CDR3 sequences, with over 60% found just once. Germline CDR1 and CDR2: SGHAT and FQDESV (reference sequence). The CDR3 is 15 residues long. The table lists this clonotype with a few counts. Its antigen is undetermined. Germline and junction disagree at one end, which may indicate a read error. The study co-extracted DNA and RNA from around 20-30 mg of unsorted bulk tissue.

The sample taken for sequencing was liver tumor tissue from sampling region 1. Documented subset: tumor region T1, superior pole. The rearrangement uses TRBV11-1 and TRBJ2-1; tentatively, D is TRBD1 (6 bases). The sequence came from a woman younger than 45 with primary liver carcinoma and hepatitis B virus infection. CDR3 nucleotide sequence: TGTGCCGGCAGCCGGAGACAGGTCTCCTACAATGAGAAGTTCTTC. As protein: CAGSRRQVSYNEKFF. Drawing the rest from reference TRBV11-1 and TRBJ2-1, the complete variable domain is EAEVAQSPRYKITEKSQAVAFWCDPISGHATLYWYRQILGQGPELLVQFQDESVVDDSQLPKDRFSAERLKGVDSTLKIQPAELGDSAMYLCAGSRRQVSYNEKFFGPGTRLTVL.